Detailed here is one T cell receptor (beta chain). The sample originates from a study of cytomegalovirus exposure and HLA in healthy donors. Overall study: Genotyping showed roughly 86% of over 350 donors falling in the Caucasian-associated ancestry cluster.

Donors were ostensibly healthy at sampling, although undocumented immune exposures were probable. It was with 60 Vbeta and 13 Jbeta primers that the PCR ran. The method was immunoSEQ multiplex PCR; TCRdb's version includes in-frame clones alone and lacks a portion of them. Of over 95,000 clones in the sample, roughly three quarters were seen once. CDR3 length equals 16 residues. V lost 4 bases and J 2 bases, leaving 15 bases between the germline ends. CDR1 and CDR2 (germline): MNHNY, SVGAGI (reference sequence). Sequences were obtained from PBMCs. The V and J genes are TRBV6-6 and TRBJ2-1; D possibly corresponds to TRBD2 (6 bases). The TCR originated in a middle-aged woman in good health and CMV-seropositive. The CDR3: CASSSVTSRTYNEQFF. CDR3 nucleotides: TGTGCCAGCAGTTCAGTTACTAGCCGCACCTACAATGAGCAGTTCTTC.